This paragraph reports one T cell receptor beta chain. What it recognizes is unknown. Each cell subset's genomic DNA was divided evenly among several immunoSEQ plates. Authors' analysis steps: Junction-only sequences without quality scores were provided by ImmunoSEQ, so filtering was different. Sequenced by immunoSEQ multiplex PCR; TCRdb stores in-frame clones only, minus some. V and J calls and clone size come straight from that table; D and trimming were deduced from the DNA. The sample has about 600,000 clones; around 78% are singletons. The length of the CDR3 is 15 residues. Germline V gene lookup returns CDR1 MNHEY and CDR2 SMNVEV (reference sequence). V lost 6 bases, J lost 0 bases, and 14 bases lay in between. Unsorted material relied on about 90 million PBMCs as the source of genomic DNA. This specimen comes from a study of shared clonotypes between healthy human individuals. Whole-study results and caveats: Only blood was sampled, and tissue TCR repertoires likely differ from blood ones.

The chain carries TRBV27 and TRBJ1-2; D is ambiguous. The TCR comes from a woman aged 40 to 55 in good health. Some clones in this sample may be carry-over from other donors' samples. Material: PBMCs. The DNA of the CDR3 is TGTGCCAGCAGCAGGACGGGCACCACTAACTATGGCTACACCTTC. This translates into CASSRTGTTNYGYTF.